These 17 T cell receptor beta chains share one sample of origin, sequenced in a study of T-cell memory formation after mild COVID-19. TCRdb redid the calling of the 5' RACE reads with MiXCR, one entry per CDR3 protein. The top ten hold 8.5% to 9% of the sample, which has roughly 400,000 distinct CDR3 sequences, roughly 26% seen once. Sequenced material: PBMCs or a T cell subset sorted from them (not recorded which). These receptors were obtained from an adult woman who had mild COVID-19 (a few samples of this study predate the infection). Cell type and time point are not known.

This chain links TRBV14 with TRBJ2-1, with D unclear. Germline V gene lookup returns CDR1 SGHDN and CDR2 FVKESK. The V gene lost 3 bases and the J gene lost 4 bases, with 7 bases spanning the gap. The CDR3 loop spans 13 amino acids. CDR3 sequence reads: CASSHRNYNEQFF. In nucleotides, the CDR3 is TGTGCCAGCAGCCACCGGAATTACAATGAGCAGTTCTTC.

The chain combines TRBV5-5 with TRBJ1-4; possibly TRBD1 for D (5 bases). The germline CDR1 and CDR2 sequences are SGHKS and YYEKEE (reference sequence). The CDR3 sequence is 17 residues long. The ends were cut back, 0 bases at V and 0 bases at J, with 12 bases in the middle. The CDR3: CASSLVGPVATNEKLFF. The CDR3 nucleotides read TGTGCCAGCAGCTTGGTGGGGCCCGTTGCAACTAATGAAAAACTGTTTTTT.

This clonotype was detected only a few times. J is TRBJ2-1 and V is TRBV15, with TRBD1 as a possible D gene (8 bases). The CDR3 sequence is 17 residues long. Germline V gene data show CDR1 as LNHNV and CDR2 as YYDKDF (reference sequence). The V and J ends lost 1 base and 2 bases respectively, with 15 bases between them. The CDR3 region has the DNA TGTGCCACCAGCAGAGCCGGGGGGACAGGTCCCTACAATGAGCAGTTCTTC. This gives the protein CATSRAGGTGPYNEQFF.

In its sample, this clonotype was seen a few times. The J gene is TRBJ1-2, the V gene TRBV12-3 or TRBV12-4, with 8 bases lining up with TRBD1. V lost 7 bases, J lost 3 bases, and 10 bases stayed unmatched. The CDR3 runs 15 residues. The CDR3 is CASTLRVQGDYGYTF. CDR3 sequence (DNA): TGTGCCAGCACCCTCAGGGTACAGGGGGACTATGGCTACACCTTC.

For the CDR3, the DNA is TGCAGTGCTAGAGATGTCAGCGGGGGCACAGATACGCAGTATTTT. Protein: CSARDVSGGTDTQYF. The V call is TRBV20-1, the J call TRBJ2-3, with 7 nucleotides matching TRBD2. J lost 1 base, V lost 0 bases, and 4 bases had no gene match. The CDR3 sequence is 15 residues long. Germline V gives CDR1 DFQATT, CDR2 SNEGSKA (reference sequence).

This clonotype was recorded a few times. CDR3 in DNA: TGTGCCAGTAGTCCTCAGCGGACCAAAAACATTCAGTACTTC. Amino acids: CASSPQRTKNIQYF. The chain joins TRBV19 to TRBJ2-4; perhaps TRBD2 as D (5 bases). The CDR3 length is 14 residues. The germline V gene encodes CDR1 LNHDA and CDR2 SQIVND (reference sequence). V was cut by 5 bases and J by 2 bases, with 10 bases left in between.

This clonotype was observed a handful of times. The V call is TRBV30, the J call TRBJ2-5; D not resolved. Germline assignment: CDR1 GTSNPN and CDR2 SVGIG (reference sequence). The CDR3 has 12 residues. V dropped 4 bases and J dropped 1 base, with 7 bases sitting between them. The CDR3 DNA follows: TGTGCCTGGACCTTGACCCAAGAGACCCAGTACTTC. Amino acid sequence: CAWTLTQETQYF.

The J gene is TRBJ2-1, the V gene TRBV14, with 8 positions matching TRBD2. CDR1 SGHDN and CDR2 FVKESK come from the germline V gene. V lost 1 base, J lost 4 bases, and 9 bases stayed unmatched. The CDR3 spans 17 residues. The CDR3, as DNA: TGTGCCAGCAGCCAAGCGGGACTAGGGGGAAATTACAATGAGCAGTTCTTC. Translating gives CASSQAGLGGNYNEQFF.

This chain uses TRBV28 with TRBJ2-4; D gene uncertain. V was trimmed by 6 bases and J by 6 bases, leaving 12 bases between them. This CDR3 spans 13 amino acids. CDR1 and CDR2 from the germline V gene are MDHEN and SYDVKM. CDR3 sequence: CASSPTAPNIQYF. The CDR3 region has the DNA TGTGCCAGCAGCCCGACGGCCCCAAACATTCAGTACTTC. Drawing the rest from reference TRBV28 and TRBJ2-4, the complete variable domain is DVKVTQSSRYLVKRTGEKVFLECVQDMDHENMFWYRQDPGLGLRLIYFSYDVKMKEKGDIPEGYSVSREKKERFSLILESASTNQTSMYLCASSPTAPNIQYFGAGTRLSVL.

The CDR3 here is CASSVASGTGTYEQYF. For the CDR3, the DNA is TGTGCCAGCAGCGTAGCATCTGGGACAGGGACCTACGAGCAGTACTTC. The rearrangement joins TRBV9 to TRBJ2-7, with 9 bases fitting TRBD1. The CDR3 runs 16 residues. Germline V lookup: CDR1 SGDLS, CDR2 YYNGEE. V shed 0 bases and J 2 bases; nucleotides not matched to a gene: 6.

This clonotype was recorded a few times. This chain uses TRBV2 with TRBJ2-3; possibly TRBD1 or TRBD2 for D (6 bases each). Germline CDR1 and CDR2: SNHLY and FYNNEI. This CDR3 contains 15 residues. The V end was cut by 2 bases, the J end by 0 bases, with 9 bases between. The CDR3 bases are TGTGCCAGCAGTGAAACGGGGGCTAGCACAGATACGCAGTATTTT. The encoded protein is CASSETGASTDTQYF. The full variable domain, completed using reference TRBV2 and TRBJ2-3, is EPEVTQTPSHQVTQMGQEVILRCVPISNHLYFYWYRQILGQKVEFLVSFYNNEISEKSEIFDDQFSVERPDGSNFTLKIRSTKLEDSAMYFCASSETGASTDTQYFGPGTRLTVL.

This rearrangement joins TRBV12-3 or TRBV12-4 to TRBJ2-5; perhaps TRBD2 as D (5 bases). This CDR3 contains 14 residues. Trimming cost V 6 bases and J 4 bases, with 15 bases left between them. CDR3 region: CASSPEGVRETQYF. The CDR3 DNA follows: TGTGCCAGCAGCCCTGAGGGAGTCCGAGAGACCCAGTACTTC.

The rearrangement links TRBV12-3 or TRBV12-4 to TRBJ2-1; TRBD1 matches 7 bases. The V gene end was trimmed by 7 bases and the J gene end by 7 bases; junction bases not matched to a gene: 10. The CDR3 covers 14 residues. The CDR3 loop is CASTRTGTANEQFF. CDR3 bases: TGTGCCAGCACCCGGACCGGGACAGCTAATGAGCAGTTCTTC.

This clonotype was recorded a few times. J is TRBJ2-6 and V is TRBV7-2; 8 bases fit TRBD1. CDR1 and CDR2 from the germline V gene are SGHTA and FQGNSA. The J segment lost 0 bases and the V segment lost 1 base, leaving 2 bases of the junction unmatched. The CDR3 contains 17 residues. The CDR3 DNA is TGTGCCAGCAGCTTAGACAGGGGGTTCTCTGGGGCCAACGTCCTGACTTTC. Translation: CASSLDRGFSGANVLTF.

V and J are TRBV28 and TRBJ1-4, with 8 positions matching TRBD1. Looked up from germline, CDR1 is MDHEN and CDR2 is SYDVKM. This CDR3 spans 13 amino acids. V trimming: 10 bases; J trimming: 4 bases; junction bases outside the gene matches: 5. The CDR3 region is CATEDRVNEKLFF. Here the CDR3 DNA reads TGTGCCACCGAGGACAGGGTTAATGAAAAACTGTTTTTT.

V usage is TRBV2 and J usage is TRBJ1-1; 7 bases map to TRBD1. The CDR3 is 13 residues long. V gave up 7 bases and J gave up 1 base; unmatched junction bases: 3. Germline loops: CDR1 SNHLY, CDR2 FYNNEI. CDR3 coding DNA: TGTGCCAGCACTCGACAGGGGAACACTGAAGCTTTCTTT. This gives the protein CASTRQGNTEAFF.

This clonotype was counted ten times or more. This chain links TRBV3-1 with TRBJ1-2; 7 bases are a match to TRBD1. Germline CDR1 is LGHDT and CDR2 is YNNKEL (reference sequence). The CDR3 runs to 15 residues. V was pared by 4 bases and J by 2 bases, with 7 bases of the junction left unmatched. DNA of the CDR3: TGTGCCAGCAGCCGCGGGACAGCGGAGAACTATGGCTACACCTTC. As protein: CASSRGTAENYGYTF.